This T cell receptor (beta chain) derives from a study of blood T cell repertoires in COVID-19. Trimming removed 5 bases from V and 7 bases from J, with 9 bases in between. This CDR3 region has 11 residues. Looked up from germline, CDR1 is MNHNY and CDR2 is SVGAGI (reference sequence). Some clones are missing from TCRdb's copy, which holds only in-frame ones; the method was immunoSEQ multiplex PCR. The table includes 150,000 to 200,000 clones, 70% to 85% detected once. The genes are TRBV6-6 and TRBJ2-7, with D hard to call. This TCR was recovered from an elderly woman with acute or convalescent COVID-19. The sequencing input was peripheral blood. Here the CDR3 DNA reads TGTGCCAGCAGTGGCCCTAGGGAGCAGTACTTC. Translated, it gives CASSGPREQYF.